This T cell receptor (beta chain) comes out of a study of cytomegalovirus exposure and HLA in healthy donors. Study at large: Some 85 million unique TCRs, all from HLA-typed donors, were included in an early release of the data.

V gave up 0 bases and J gave up 3 bases, with 6 bases separating them. Germline loops: CDR1 LGHNA, CDR2 YNFKEQ. The CDR3 sequence is 13 residues long. Both 60 Vbeta primers and 13 Jbeta primers went into the PCR. Profiled with immunoSEQ multiplex PCR; TCRdb holds only in-frame clones, not every one. The sample includes around 130,000 clones, 65% to 75% seen only once; the top ten take approximately 7%. Sequenced material: PBMCs. This sequence joins TRBV4-2 and TRBJ2-7; D uncertain. The origin of this receptor is a middle-aged man in good health and CMV-seropositive. CDR3 nucleotide sequence: TGTGCCAGCAGCCAAGATCGGTTCTACGAGCAGTACTTC. It is translated as CASSQDRFYEQYF.